A single sample gave rise to the 3 T cell receptor beta chains below, sequenced in a study of PD-L1 blockade in urothelial cancer. TCRdb's table, derived via immunoSEQ multiplex PCR, lists solely in-frame clones and lacks some. In the table there are some 31,000 clones, approximately 80% of which are singletons. Time point: peripheral blood 6 weeks after treatment start. Sequenced material: PBMCs, taken around atezolizumab (anti-PD-L1) treatment. Receptor source: a man in his 70s with urothelial cancer.

The gene calls are TRBV19 and TRBJ2-1; D gene unclear. The germline gives CDR1 LNHDA, CDR2 SQIVND (reference sequence). This CDR3 is 15 amino acids long. The V end was cut by 5 bases, the J end by 7 bases, with 18 bases between. The CDR3 spells CASSSRHVNLNEQFF. The CDR3 DNA sequence: TGTGCCAGTAGTTCCCGACATGTTAACTTGAATGAGCAGTTCTTC.

The chain is built from TRBV7-6 and TRBJ2-7; TRBD1 might be the D (6 bases). The CDR3 consists of 13 residues. V was trimmed by 2 bases and J by 5 bases, leaving 10 bases between them. The germline gives CDR1 SGHVS, CDR2 FNYEAQ. As DNA, the CDR3 is TGTGCCAGCAGCTTAAGGGGGATCCACGAGCAGTACTTC. It encodes CASSLRGIHEQYF. Full variable domain (remainder filled in from reference TRBV7-6 and TRBJ2-7): GAGVSQSPRYKVTKRGQDVALRCDPISGHVSLYWYRQALGQGPEFLTYFNYEAQQDKSGLPNDRFSAERPEGSISTLTIQRTEQRDSAMYRCASSLRGIHEQYFGPGTRLTVT.

The gene calls are TRBV4-3 and TRBJ2-7, with 9 nucleotides matching TRBD1. V was pared by 5 bases and J by 7 bases, with 9 bases of the junction left unmatched. The CDR3 loop spans 14 amino acids. CDR1 and CDR2 from the germline V gene are LGHNA and YSLEER. The CDR3 sequence: CASSSGTGYEEQYF. As DNA, the CDR3 is TGCGCCAGCAGCTCCGGGACAGGGTATGAAGAGCAGTACTTC.